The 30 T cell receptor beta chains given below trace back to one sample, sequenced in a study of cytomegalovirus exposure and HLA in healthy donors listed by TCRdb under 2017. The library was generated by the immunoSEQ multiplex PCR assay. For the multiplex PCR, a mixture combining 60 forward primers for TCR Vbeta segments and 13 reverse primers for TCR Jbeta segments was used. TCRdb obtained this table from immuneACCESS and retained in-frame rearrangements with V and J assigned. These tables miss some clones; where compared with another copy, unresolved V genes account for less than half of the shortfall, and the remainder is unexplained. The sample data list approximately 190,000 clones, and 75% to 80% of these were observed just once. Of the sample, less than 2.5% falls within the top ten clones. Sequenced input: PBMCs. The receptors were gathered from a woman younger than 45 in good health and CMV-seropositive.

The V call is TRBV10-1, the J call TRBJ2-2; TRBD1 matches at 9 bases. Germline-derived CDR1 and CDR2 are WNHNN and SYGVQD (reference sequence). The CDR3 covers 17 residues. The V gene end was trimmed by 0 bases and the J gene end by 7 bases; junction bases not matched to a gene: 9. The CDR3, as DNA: TGCGCCAGCAGTGAGTCGAGGGACAGGGATTCTCGCGGGGAGCTGTTTTTT. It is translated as CASSESRDRDSRGELFF.

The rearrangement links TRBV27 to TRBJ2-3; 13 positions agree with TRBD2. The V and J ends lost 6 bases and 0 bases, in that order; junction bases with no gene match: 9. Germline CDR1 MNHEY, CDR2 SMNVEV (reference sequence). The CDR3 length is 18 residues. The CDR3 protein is CASSPITSGRASTDTQYF. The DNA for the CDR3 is TGTGCCAGCAGCCCTATTACTAGCGGGAGGGCTAGCACAGATACGCAGTATTTT.

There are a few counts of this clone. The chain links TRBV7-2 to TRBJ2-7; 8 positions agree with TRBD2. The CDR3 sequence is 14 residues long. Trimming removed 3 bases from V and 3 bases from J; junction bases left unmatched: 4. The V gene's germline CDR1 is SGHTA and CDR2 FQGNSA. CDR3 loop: CASSLSGGVYEQYF. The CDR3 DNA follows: TGTGCCAGCAGCTTGTCCGGGGGGGTCTACGAGCAGTACTTC.

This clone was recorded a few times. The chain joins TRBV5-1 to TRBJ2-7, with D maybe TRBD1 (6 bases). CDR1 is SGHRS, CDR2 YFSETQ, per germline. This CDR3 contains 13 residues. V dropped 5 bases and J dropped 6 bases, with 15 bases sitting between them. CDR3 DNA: TGCGCCAGCAGTCCCGAGGGGGTAGCCGAGCAGTACTTC. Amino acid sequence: CASSPEGVAEQYF.

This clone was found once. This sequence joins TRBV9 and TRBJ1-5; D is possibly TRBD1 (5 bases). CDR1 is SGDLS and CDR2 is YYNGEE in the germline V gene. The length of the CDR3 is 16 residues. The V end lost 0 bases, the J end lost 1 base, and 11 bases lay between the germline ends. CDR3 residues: CASSVDSGGSNQPQHF. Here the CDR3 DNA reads TGTGCCAGCAGCGTAGATTCGGGGGGAAGCAATCAGCCCCAGCATTTT.

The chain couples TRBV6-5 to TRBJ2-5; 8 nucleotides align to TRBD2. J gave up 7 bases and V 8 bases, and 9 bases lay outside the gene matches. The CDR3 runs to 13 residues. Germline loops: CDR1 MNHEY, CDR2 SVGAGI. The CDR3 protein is CASGRERGGTQYF. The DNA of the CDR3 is TGTGCCAGCGGCAGGGAACGGGGGGGGACCCAGTACTTC.

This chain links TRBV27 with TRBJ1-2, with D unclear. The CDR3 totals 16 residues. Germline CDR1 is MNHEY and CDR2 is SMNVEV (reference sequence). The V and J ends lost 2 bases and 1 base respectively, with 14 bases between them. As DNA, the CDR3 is TGTGCCAGCAGTTTAGCACAGCCGATCCTTAACTATGGCTACACCTTC. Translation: CASSLAQPILNYGYTF.

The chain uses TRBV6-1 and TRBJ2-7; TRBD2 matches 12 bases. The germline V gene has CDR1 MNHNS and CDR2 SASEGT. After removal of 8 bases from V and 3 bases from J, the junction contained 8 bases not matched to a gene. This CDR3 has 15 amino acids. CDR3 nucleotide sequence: TGTGCCAGCGTCTCCGGACTAGCGGGGTTCTACGAGCAGTACTTC. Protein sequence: CASVSGLAGFYEQYF.

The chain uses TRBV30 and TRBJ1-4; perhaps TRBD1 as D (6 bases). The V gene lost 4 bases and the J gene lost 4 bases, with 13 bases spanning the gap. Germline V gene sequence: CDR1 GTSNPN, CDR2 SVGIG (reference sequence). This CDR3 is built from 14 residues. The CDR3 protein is CAWNRDIRNEKLFF. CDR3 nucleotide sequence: TGTGCCTGGAACCGGGACATACGTAATGAAAAACTGTTTTTT.

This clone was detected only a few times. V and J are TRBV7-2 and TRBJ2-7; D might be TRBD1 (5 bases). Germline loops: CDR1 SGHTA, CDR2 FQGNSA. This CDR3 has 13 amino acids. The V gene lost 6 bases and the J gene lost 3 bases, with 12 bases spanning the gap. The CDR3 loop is CASSFRVGYEQYF. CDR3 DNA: TGTGCCAGCAGTTTCAGGGTTGGCTACGAGCAGTACTTC. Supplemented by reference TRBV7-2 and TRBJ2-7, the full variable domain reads GAGVSQSPSNKVTEKGKDVELRCDPISGHTALYWYRQSLGQGLEFLIYFQGNSAPDKSGLPSDRFSAERTGGSVSTLTIQRTQQEDSAVYLCASSFRVGYEQYFGPGTRLTVT.

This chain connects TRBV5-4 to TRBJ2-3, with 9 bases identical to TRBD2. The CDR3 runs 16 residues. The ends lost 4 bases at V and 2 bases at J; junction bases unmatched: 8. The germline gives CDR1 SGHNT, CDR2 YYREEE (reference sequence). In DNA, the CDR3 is TGTGCCAGCAGCCCGCGAGCGGGGGGCTACACAGATACGCAGTATTTT. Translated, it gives CASSPRAGGYTDTQYF.

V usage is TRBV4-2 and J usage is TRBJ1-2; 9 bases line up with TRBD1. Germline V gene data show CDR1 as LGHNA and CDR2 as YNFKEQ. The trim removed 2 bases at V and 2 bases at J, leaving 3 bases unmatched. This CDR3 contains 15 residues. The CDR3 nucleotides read TGTGCCAGCAGCCAAAACAGGGGGCAAAACTATGGCTACACCTTC. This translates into CASSQNRGQNYGYTF.

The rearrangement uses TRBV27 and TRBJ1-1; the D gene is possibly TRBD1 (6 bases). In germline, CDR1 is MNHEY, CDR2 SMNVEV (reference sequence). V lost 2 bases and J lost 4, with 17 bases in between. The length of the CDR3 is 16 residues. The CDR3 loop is CASSLGGLIGTTEAFF. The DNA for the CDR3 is TGTGCCAGCAGTTTAGGGGGCCTAATTGGGACCACTGAAGCTTTCTTT.

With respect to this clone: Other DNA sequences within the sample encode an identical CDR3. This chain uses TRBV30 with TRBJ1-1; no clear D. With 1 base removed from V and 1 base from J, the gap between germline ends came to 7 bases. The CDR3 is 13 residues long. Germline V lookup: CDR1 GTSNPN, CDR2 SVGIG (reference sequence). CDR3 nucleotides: TGTGCCTGGAGTGGCCGGGGGAACACTGAAGCTTTCTTT. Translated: CAWSGRGNTEAFF.

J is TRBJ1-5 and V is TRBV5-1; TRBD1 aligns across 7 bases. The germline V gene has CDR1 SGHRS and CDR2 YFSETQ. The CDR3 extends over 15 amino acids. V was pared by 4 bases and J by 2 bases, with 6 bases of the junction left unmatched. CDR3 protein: CASSRSGQGNQPQHF. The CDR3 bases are TGCGCCAGCAGCCGATCTGGACAGGGCAATCAGCCCCAGCATTTT.

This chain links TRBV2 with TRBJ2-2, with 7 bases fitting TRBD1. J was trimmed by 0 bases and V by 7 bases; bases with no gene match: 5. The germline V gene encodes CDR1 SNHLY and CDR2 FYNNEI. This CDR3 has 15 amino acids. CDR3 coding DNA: TGTGCCAGCACCCGGACAGGTGCGAACACCGGGGAGCTGTTTTTT. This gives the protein CASTRTGANTGELFF. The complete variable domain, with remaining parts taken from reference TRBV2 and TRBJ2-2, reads EPEVTQTPSHQVTQMGQEVILRCVPISNHLYFYWYRQILGQKVEFLVSFYNNEISEKSEIFDDQFSVERPDGSNFTLKIRSTKLEDSAMYFCASTRTGANTGELFFGEGSRLTVL.

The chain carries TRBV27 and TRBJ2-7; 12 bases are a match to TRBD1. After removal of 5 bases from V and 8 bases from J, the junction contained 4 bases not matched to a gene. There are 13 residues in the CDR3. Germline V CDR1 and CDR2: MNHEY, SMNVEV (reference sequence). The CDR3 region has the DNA TGTGCCAGCAGTCCCCGGGACAGGGGGCAGCAGTACTTC. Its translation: CASSPRDRGQQYF.

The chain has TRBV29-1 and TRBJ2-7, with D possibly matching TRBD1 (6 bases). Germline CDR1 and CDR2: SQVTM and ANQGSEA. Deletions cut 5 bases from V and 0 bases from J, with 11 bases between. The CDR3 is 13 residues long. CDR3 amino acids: CSVSQGYSYEQYF. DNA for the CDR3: TGCAGCGTTAGTCAGGGGTACTCCTACGAGCAGTACTTC.

CDR3 region: CASSASLGGPYEQYF. Written as DNA, the CDR3 is TGTGCCAGCAGCGCATCGCTCGGGGGGCCCTACGAGCAGTACTTC. The V and J genes are TRBV9 and TRBJ2-7; D possibly corresponds to TRBD2 (7 bases). Trimming took off 3 bases at V and 2 bases at J, with 15 bases between the two ends. CDR3 size: 15 residues. The V gene's germline CDR1 is SGDLS and CDR2 YYNGEE.

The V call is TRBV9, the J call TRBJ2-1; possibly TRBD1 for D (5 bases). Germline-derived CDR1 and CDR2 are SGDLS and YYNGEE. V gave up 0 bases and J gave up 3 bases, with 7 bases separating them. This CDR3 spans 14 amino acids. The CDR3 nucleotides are TGTGCCAGCAGCGTAGCAACAGGCTACAATGAGCAGTTCTTC. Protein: CASSVATGYNEQFF.

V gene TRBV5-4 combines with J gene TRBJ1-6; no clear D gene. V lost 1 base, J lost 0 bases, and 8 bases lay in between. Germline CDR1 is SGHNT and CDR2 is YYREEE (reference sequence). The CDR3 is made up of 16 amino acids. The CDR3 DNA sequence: TGTGCCAGCAGCTTGCCCGGGAGCTCCTATAATTCACCCCTCCACTTT. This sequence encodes CASSLPGSSYNSPLHF.

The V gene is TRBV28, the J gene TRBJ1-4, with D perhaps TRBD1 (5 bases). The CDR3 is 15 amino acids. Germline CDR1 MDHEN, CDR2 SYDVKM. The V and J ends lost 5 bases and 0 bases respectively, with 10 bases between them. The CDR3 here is CASSPGGSTNEKLFF. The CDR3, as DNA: TGTGCCAGCAGTCCCGGGGGGTCAACTAATGAAAAACTGTTTTTT. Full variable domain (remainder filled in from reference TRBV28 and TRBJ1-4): DVKVTQSSRYLVKRTGEKVFLECVQDMDHENMFWYRQDPGLGLRLIYFSYDVKMKEKGDIPEGYSVSREKKERFSLILESASTNQTSMYLCASSPGGSTNEKLFFGSGTQLSVL.

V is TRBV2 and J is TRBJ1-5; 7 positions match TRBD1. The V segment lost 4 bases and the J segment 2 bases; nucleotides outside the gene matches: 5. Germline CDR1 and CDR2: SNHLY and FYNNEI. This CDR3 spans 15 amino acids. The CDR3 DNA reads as TGTGCCAGCAGTGCCGGACAGGCTGGCAATCAGCCCCAGCATTTT. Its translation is CASSAGQAGNQPQHF.

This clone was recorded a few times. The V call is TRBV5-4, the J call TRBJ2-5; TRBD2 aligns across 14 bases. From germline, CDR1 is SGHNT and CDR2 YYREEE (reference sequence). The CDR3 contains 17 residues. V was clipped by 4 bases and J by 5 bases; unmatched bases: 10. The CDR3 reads CASSPGLAGGGRETQYF. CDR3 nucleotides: TGTGCCAGCAGCCCTGGACTAGCGGGAGGAGGTCGGGAGACCCAGTACTTC.

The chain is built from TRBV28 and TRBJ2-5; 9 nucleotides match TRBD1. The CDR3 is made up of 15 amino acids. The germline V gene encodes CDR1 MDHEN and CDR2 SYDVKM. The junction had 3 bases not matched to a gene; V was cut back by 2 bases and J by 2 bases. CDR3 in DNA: TGTGCCAGCAGTTTAGGACAGGGGCAACAAGAGACCCAGTACTTC. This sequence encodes CASSLGQGQQETQYF.

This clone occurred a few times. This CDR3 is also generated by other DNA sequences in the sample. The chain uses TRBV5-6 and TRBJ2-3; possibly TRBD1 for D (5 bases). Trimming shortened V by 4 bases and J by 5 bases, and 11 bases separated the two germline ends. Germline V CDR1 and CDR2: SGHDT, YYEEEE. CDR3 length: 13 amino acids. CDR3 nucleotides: TGTGCCAGCAGCCTTAAGGGGTTAGATACGCAGTATTTT. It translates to CASSLKGLDTQYF.

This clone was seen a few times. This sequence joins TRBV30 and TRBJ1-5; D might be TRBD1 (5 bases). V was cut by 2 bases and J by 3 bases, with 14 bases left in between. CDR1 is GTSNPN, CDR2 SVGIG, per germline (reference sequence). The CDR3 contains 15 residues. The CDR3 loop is CAWSIPQGHNQPQHF. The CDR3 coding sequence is TGTGCCTGGAGTATACCCCAGGGTCACAATCAGCCCCAGCATTTT. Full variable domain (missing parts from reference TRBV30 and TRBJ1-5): SQTIHQWPATLVQPVGSPLSLECTVEGTSNPNLYWYRQAAGRGLQLLFYSVGIGQISSEVPQNLSASRPQDRQFILSSKKLLLSDSGFYLCAWSIPQGHNQPQHFGDGTRLSIL.

This CDR3 is CASSEVAGGRAEQFF. Here the CDR3 DNA reads TGTGCCAGCAGTGAAGTAGCGGGAGGGCGAGCTGAGCAGTTCTTC. The chain is built from TRBV2 and TRBJ2-1, with TRBD2 identical over 11 bases. Germline values: CDR1 SNHLY, CDR2 FYNNEI. The CDR3 runs to 15 residues. V was pared by 1 base and J by 9 bases, with 5 bases of the junction left unmatched.

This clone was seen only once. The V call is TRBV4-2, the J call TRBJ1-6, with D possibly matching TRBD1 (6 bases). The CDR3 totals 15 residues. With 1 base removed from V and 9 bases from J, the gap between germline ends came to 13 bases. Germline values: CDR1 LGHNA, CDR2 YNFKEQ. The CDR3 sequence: CASSQVGRGSSPLHF. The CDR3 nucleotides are TGTGCCAGCAGCCAAGTTGGCAGGGGAAGTTCACCCCTCCACTTT.

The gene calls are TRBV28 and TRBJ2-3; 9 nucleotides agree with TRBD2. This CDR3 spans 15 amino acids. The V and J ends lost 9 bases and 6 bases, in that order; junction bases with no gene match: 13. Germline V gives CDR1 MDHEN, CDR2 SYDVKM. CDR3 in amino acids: CASSGGGRAGDTQYF. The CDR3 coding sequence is TGTGCCAGTTCGGGGGGCGGGAGGGCCGGGGATACGCAGTATTTT.